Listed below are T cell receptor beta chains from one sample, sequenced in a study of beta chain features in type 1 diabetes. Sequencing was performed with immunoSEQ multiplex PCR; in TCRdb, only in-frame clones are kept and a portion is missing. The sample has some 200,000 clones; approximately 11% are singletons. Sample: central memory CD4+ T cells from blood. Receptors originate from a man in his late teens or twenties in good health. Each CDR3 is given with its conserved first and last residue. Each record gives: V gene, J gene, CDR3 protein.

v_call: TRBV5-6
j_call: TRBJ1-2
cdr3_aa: CASSLTGPLYGYTF

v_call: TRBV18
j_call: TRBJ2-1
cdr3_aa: CASSPRMDRYNEQFF

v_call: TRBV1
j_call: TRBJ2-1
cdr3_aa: CTSSQDSECNEQFF

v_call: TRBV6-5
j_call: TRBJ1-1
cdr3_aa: CASSPGWGEAFF

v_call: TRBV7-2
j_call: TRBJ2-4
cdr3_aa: CASSTRDLGGGNIQYF

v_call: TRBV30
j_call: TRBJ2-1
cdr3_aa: CAWSRPGGSSAEQFF

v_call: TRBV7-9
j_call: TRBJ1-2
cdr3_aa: CASSLGAGDGYTF

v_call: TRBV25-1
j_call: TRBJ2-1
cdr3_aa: CASRGDRNNEQFF

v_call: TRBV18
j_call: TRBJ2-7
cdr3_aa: CASSSSTGGYEQYF

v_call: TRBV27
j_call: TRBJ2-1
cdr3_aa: CASRQRQGPYNEQFF

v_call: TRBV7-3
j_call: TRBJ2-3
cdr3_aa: CASSLLPLAYSTDTQYF

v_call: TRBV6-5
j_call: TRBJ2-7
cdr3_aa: CASSYGPSGSYEQYF

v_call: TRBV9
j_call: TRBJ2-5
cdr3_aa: CASSVGGLPGVGGETQYF

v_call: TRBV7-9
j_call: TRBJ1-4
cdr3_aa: CASTGLGAGSEKLFF

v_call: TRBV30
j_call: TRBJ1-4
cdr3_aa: CAWGGQGAEKLFF

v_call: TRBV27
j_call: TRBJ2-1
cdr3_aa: CASSLRGTGSYNEQFF

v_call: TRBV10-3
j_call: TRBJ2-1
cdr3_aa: CAIMGDPYNEQFF

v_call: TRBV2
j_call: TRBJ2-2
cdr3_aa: CASTGITGELFF

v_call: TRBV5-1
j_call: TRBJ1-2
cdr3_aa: CASSPGRPGVVNYGYTF

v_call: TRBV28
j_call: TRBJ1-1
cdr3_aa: CASDRGQPNTEAFF

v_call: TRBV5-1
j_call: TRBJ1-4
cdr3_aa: CASSQGQFNEKLFF

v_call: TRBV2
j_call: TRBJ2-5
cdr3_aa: CASPRAAPMETQYF

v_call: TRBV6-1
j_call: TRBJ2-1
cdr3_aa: CASNMDRGPNEQFF

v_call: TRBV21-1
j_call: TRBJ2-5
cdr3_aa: CASNRGTGTGETQYF

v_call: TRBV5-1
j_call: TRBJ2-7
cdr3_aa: CASSPRGDNSYEQYF

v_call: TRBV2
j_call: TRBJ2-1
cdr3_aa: CASSPTSGRPNEQFF

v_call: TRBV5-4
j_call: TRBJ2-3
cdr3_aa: CASSLRLAGGSDTQYF

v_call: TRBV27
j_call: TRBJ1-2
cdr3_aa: CASSLQGGYGYTF

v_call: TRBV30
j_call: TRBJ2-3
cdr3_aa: CAWLPRAADTQYF